This T cell receptor (beta chain) emerged from a study of blood T cell repertoires in COVID-19. About the study: T cells, B-cell-depleted T cells, or PBMCs supplied cDNA or gDNA.

The CDR3 consists of 14 residues. The germline V gene has CDR1 LGHDT and CDR2 YNNKEL (reference sequence). J gave up 3 bases and V 5 bases, and 7 bases lay outside the gene matches. Per the study methods: Quantification of nucleated cells was approximated via reference gene primer amplification. Method: immunoSEQ multiplex PCR; TCRdb's copy keeps in-frame clones and lacks some. V, J and clone size were drawn from that table, and D and trimming were deduced from the DNA. Among 310,000 or so clones listed, over 75% were seen once. V gene TRBV3-1 (or the pseudogene TRBV3-2) combines with J gene TRBJ2-7, with 7 bases lining up with TRBD1. Sequenced material: peripheral blood. The TCR comes from a man aged 50 or older with active or convalescent COVID-19. The CDR3, as DNA: TGTGCCAGCAGCTCGTTTCGGGACAGCTACGAGCAGTACTTC. Amino acids: CASSSFRDSYEQYF.